Listed below are T cell receptor beta chains from one sample, sequenced in a study of cytomegalovirus exposure and HLA in healthy donors. The assay was immunoSEQ multiplex PCR, and TCRdb's table has in-frame clones only and misses some. The profile shows roughly 100,000 clones, roughly 83% of them singletons. The sequenced sample consisted of PBMCs. Receptors were obtained from a man in his forties or fifties in good health and CMV-seronegative. Each CDR3 is given with its conserved first and last residue. D genes are given only for firm matches. The size of a clone is reported for some rows only, either as once, few or many, or as a class for expanded clones.

D gene: NA
CDR3 length: 14
J gene: TRBJ2-7
V gene: TRBV5-1
clone size: NA
CDR3 DNA: TGCGCCAGCAGCTTGACCGGGGACTCCTACGAGCAGTACTTC
CDR3 protein: CASSLTGDSYEQYF

D gene: NA
CDR3 length: 16
J gene: TRBJ1-3
V gene: TRBV29-1
clone size: NA
CDR3 DNA: TGCAGCGTTGAAGGTGCGGCAGGGGTTGCCGGAAACACCATATATTTT
CDR3 protein: CSVEGAAGVAGNTIYF

D gene: NA
CDR3 length: 16
J gene: TRBJ1-4
V gene: TRBV18
clone size: once
CDR3 DNA: TGTGCCAGCTCACCACCGCCCATAGCAACTAATGAAAAACTGTTTTTT
CDR3 protein: CASSPPPIATNEKLFF

D gene: TRBD1
CDR3 length: 16
J gene: TRBJ2-7
V gene: TRBV7-2
clone size: few
CDR3 DNA: TGTGCCAGCAGCCCCCTCCGACAGGGTGGTTTATGGGAGCAGTACTTC
CDR3 protein: CASSPLRQGGLWEQYF

D gene: NA
CDR3 length: 13
J gene: TRBJ2-1
V gene: TRBV15
clone size: few
CDR3 DNA: TGTGCCACCAGCAGAGATCATAGTTTTGAGCAGTTCTTC
CDR3 protein: CATSRDHSFEQFF

D gene: TRBD2
CDR3 length: 15
J gene: TRBJ2-7
V gene: TRBV30
clone size: NA
CDR3 DNA: TGTGCCTGGAGTGTAGGACTAGCGGGGCTCTACGAGCAGTACTTC
CDR3 protein: CAWSVGLAGLYEQYF

D gene: NA
CDR3 length: 15
J gene: TRBJ2-7
V gene: TRBV4-1
clone size: NA
CDR3 DNA: TGCGCCAGCAGCCAAGAGATGGGGGGCTCCTACGAGCAGTACTTC
CDR3 protein: CASSQEMGGSYEQYF

D gene: NA
CDR3 length: 12
J gene: TRBJ2-1
V gene: TRBV4-1
clone size: NA
CDR3 DNA: TGCGCCAGCAGCTCTCGGGGAGGTGAGCAGTTCTTC
CDR3 protein: CASSSRGGEQFF

D gene: NA
CDR3 length: 13
J gene: TRBJ2-7
V gene: TRBV27
clone size: NA
CDR3 DNA: TGTGCCAGCAGTCCCGGCGAGGCCTACGAGCAGTACTTC
CDR3 protein: CASSPGEAYEQYF

D gene: NA
CDR3 length: 14
J gene: TRBJ2-5
V gene: TRBV5-1
clone size: NA
CDR3 DNA: TGCGCCAGCCAACTGAGGCAGGGAGGAGAGACCCAGTACTTC
CDR3 protein: CASQLRQGGETQYF

D gene: NA
CDR3 length: 14
J gene: TRBJ2-5
V gene: TRBV7-9
clone size: NA
CDR3 DNA: TGTTCCAGCAGCTTAGAACTTACCCGCCCGACCCAGTACTTC
CDR3 protein: CSSSLELTRPTQYF

D gene: NA
CDR3 length: 13
J gene: TRBJ2-1
V gene: TRBV29-1
clone size: NA
CDR3 DNA: TGCAGCGTTGAATTACAGGGATTGGATGAGCAGTTCTTC
CDR3 protein: CSVELQGLDEQFF

D gene: NA
CDR3 length: 14
J gene: TRBJ1-2
V gene: TRBV9
clone size: NA
CDR3 DNA: TGTGCCAGCAGCTCACGGACAGACCCTTATGGCTACACCTTC
CDR3 protein: CASSSRTDPYGYTF

D gene: NA
CDR3 length: 15
J gene: TRBJ2-3
V gene: TRBV2
clone size: NA
CDR3 DNA: TGTGCCAGCAGTGTCCTCGCTAGCGGCACAGATACGCAGTATTTT
CDR3 protein: CASSVLASGTDTQYF

D gene: TRBD2
CDR3 length: 16
J gene: TRBJ2-5
V gene: TRBV7-2
clone size: NA
CDR3 DNA: TGTGCCAGCAGCTCCTGGACTAGCGGGGGTTCAGAGACCCAGTACTTC
CDR3 protein: CASSSWTSGGSETQYF

D gene: TRBD2
CDR3 length: 15
J gene: TRBJ2-3
V gene: TRBV11-1
clone size: NA
CDR3 DNA: TGTGCCAGCAGCCGGCGGGGGGGCATGACAGATACGCAGTATTTT
CDR3 protein: CASSRRGGMTDTQYF

D gene: NA
CDR3 length: 14
J gene: TRBJ1-2
V gene: TRBV14
clone size: NA
CDR3 DNA: TGTGCCAGCAGCCACATGTGGGGCGACTATGGCTACACCTTC
CDR3 protein: CASSHMWGDYGYTF

D gene: NA
CDR3 length: 16
J gene: TRBJ2-1
V gene: TRBV4-1
clone size: NA
CDR3 DNA: TGCGCCAGCAGCGATCCTTTTCGTCAGGGTCGTTATGAGCAGTTCTTC
CDR3 protein: CASSDPFRQGRYEQFF

D gene: NA
CDR3 length: 15
J gene: TRBJ1-5
V gene: TRBV7-8
clone size: NA
CDR3 DNA: TGTGCCAGCAGCTTGGACACTGGGAGCAATCAGCCCCAGCATTTT
CDR3 protein: CASSLDTGSNQPQHF

D gene: TRBD2
CDR3 length: 15
J gene: TRBJ2-1
V gene: TRBV7-6
clone size: few
CDR3 DNA: TGTGCCAGCAGCTTAACTAGCGGGGGATACGGTGAGCAGTTCTTC
CDR3 protein: CASSLTSGGYGEQFF

D gene: TRBD2
CDR3 length: 16
J gene: TRBJ2-5
V gene: TRBV5-4
clone size: NA
CDR3 DNA: TGTGCCAGCAGCCCCGGGCCAGCGGGGGGCTGGGAGACCCAGTACTTC
CDR3 protein: CASSPGPAGGWETQYF

D gene: NA
CDR3 length: 14
J gene: TRBJ1-2
V gene: TRBV10-2
clone size: NA
CDR3 DNA: TGCGCCAGCAGTGAGTTGGCCAGGGCGGATGGCTACACCTTC
CDR3 protein: CASSELARADGYTF

D gene: NA
CDR3 length: 16
J gene: TRBJ1-1
V gene: TRBV19
clone size: NA
CDR3 DNA: TGTGCCAGTAGTAGGTTCGCGGACAGTCTAGGCACTGAAGCTTTCTTT
CDR3 protein: CASSRFADSLGTEAFF

D gene: NA
CDR3 length: 14
J gene: TRBJ2-2
V gene: TRBV11-3
clone size: NA
CDR3 DNA: TGTGCCAGCAGTGGCCCAGGGGACACCGGGGAGCTGTTTTTT
CDR3 protein: CASSGPGDTGELFF

D gene: NA
CDR3 length: 15
J gene: TRBJ2-1
V gene: TRBV18
clone size: NA
CDR3 DNA: TGTGCCAGCTCACCGCGACGAACAGGGCACAATGAGCAGTTCTTC
CDR3 protein: CASSPRRTGHNEQFF

D gene: NA
CDR3 length: 19
J gene: TRBJ1-1
V gene: TRBV19
clone size: NA
CDR3 DNA: TGTGCCAGTCGGGACATGGTAATCGGTAGCGCAAACATGAACACTGAAGCTTTCTTT
CDR3 protein: CASRDMVIGSANMNTEAFF

D gene: NA
CDR3 length: 13
J gene: TRBJ1-1
V gene: TRBV7-9
clone size: NA
CDR3 DNA: TGTGCCAGCAGATGGGCCCTGAACACTGAAGCTTTCTTT
CDR3 protein: CASRWALNTEAFF

D gene: NA
CDR3 length: 14
J gene: TRBJ1-6
V gene: TRBV7-7
clone size: NA
CDR3 DNA: TGTGCTAGCAGCACAGGGCAGGGGAATTCACCCCTCCACTTT
CDR3 protein: CASSTGQGNSPLHF

D gene: TRBD2
CDR3 length: 17
J gene: TRBJ2-7
V gene: TRBV18
clone size: NA
CDR3 DNA: TGTGCCAGCTCACCAAGAGTTCTGGCTAGCGGGGGCTACGAGCAGTACTTC
CDR3 protein: CASSPRVLASGGYEQYF

D gene: TRBD1
CDR3 length: 15
J gene: TRBJ2-1
V gene: TRBV14
clone size: NA
CDR3 DNA: TGTGCCAGCAGCTTCCGACAGGGGTCCTACAATGAGCAGTTCTTC
CDR3 protein: CASSFRQGSYNEQFF

D gene: NA
CDR3 length: 14
J gene: TRBJ1-1
V gene: TRBV19
clone size: NA
CDR3 DNA: TGTGCCAGTAGTACCAACCCAGACCGGGGGGAAGCTTTCTTT
CDR3 protein: CASSTNPDRGEAFF

D gene: NA
CDR3 length: 14
J gene: TRBJ1-1
V gene: TRBV19
clone size: NA
CDR3 DNA: TGTGCCAGTAGTCTGAGGACAGCGAACACTGAAGCTTTCTTT
CDR3 protein: CASSLRTANTEAFF

D gene: TRBD2
CDR3 length: 17
J gene: TRBJ2-3
V gene: TRBV25-1
clone size: NA
CDR3 DNA: TGTGCCAGCAGTGACGGCCGGGGGAGGGGCACGACAGATACGCAGTATTTT
CDR3 protein: CASSDGRGRGTTDTQYF

D gene: NA
CDR3 length: 16
J gene: TRBJ2-7
V gene: TRBV27
clone size: NA
CDR3 DNA: TGTGCCAGCAGTCACGCTGGGAGCGGAAGCTCCTACGAGCAGTACTTC
CDR3 protein: CASSHAGSGSSYEQYF

D gene: NA
CDR3 length: 18
J gene: TRBJ1-4
V gene: TRBV7-9
clone size: NA
CDR3 DNA: TGTTCCAGCAGCCCGACTGACCCCGAACGAGAGACTAATGAAAAACTGTTTTTT
CDR3 protein: CSSSPTDPERETNEKLFF

D gene: NA
CDR3 length: 16
J gene: TRBJ1-1
V gene: TRBV29-1
clone size: few
CDR3 DNA: TGCAGCGTTGTCGAGGCAGTGACGCCGACGGCGACTGAAGCTTTCTTT
CDR3 protein: CSVVEAVTPTATEAFF

D gene: TRBD1
CDR3 length: 14
J gene: TRBJ2-2
V gene: TRBV7-9
clone size: NA
CDR3 DNA: TGTGCCAGCAGCTCGGGACAGCCCACCGGGGAGCTGTTTTTT
CDR3 protein: CASSSGQPTGELFF

D gene: NA
CDR3 length: 11
J gene: TRBJ1-2
V gene: TRBV6-5
clone size: NA
CDR3 DNA: TGTGCCAGCAGCGACACCTATGGCTACACCTTC
CDR3 protein: CASSDTYGYTF

D gene: TRBD1
CDR3 length: 15
J gene: TRBJ1-5
V gene: TRBV11-2
clone size: few
CDR3 DNA: TGTGCCAGCAGTCAAAGGACAGGGGGCTACCAGCCCCAGCATTTT
CDR3 protein: CASSQRTGGYQPQHF

D gene: NA
CDR3 length: 15
J gene: TRBJ2-1
V gene: TRBV7-9
clone size: NA
CDR3 DNA: TGTTCCATCCCGTTGGGAGCAAGCTCCTACAATGAGCAGTTCTTC
CDR3 protein: CSIPLGASSYNEQFF